This paragraph covers one TCR beta chain sequence. Its antigen remains unidentified. TCRdb re-called the 5' RACE reads and shows each CDR3 protein once, DNA omitted. The sample totals hundreds of thousands of distinct CDR3 sequences. This entry is derived from a study of T cells expressing NK-cell markers. Overall study findings and caveats: A handful of donors showed these clonotypes also leading the CD3+CD56-NKG2C+ fraction.

The CDR3 is made up of 14 amino acids. The germline gives CDR1 MDHEN, CDR2 SYDVKM. The TCR originated in a young man in good health. Sequenced input: blood T cells: a sorted CD56 or NKG2C T cell subset, CD4+ or CD8+ T cells, or bulk PBMC T cells (not recorded which). The V and J genes are TRBV28 and TRBJ1-5; TCRdb proposes TRBD1, but this gene call is untestable without DNA. CDR3 protein: CASSNRGLSQPQHF.